Presented here are 2 T cell receptor beta chains from one specimen sequenced in a study of T cell changes during pregnancy in multiple sclerosis. Sequencing was performed with immunoSEQ multiplex PCR; in TCRdb, only in-frame clones are kept and a portion is missing. The data contain approximately 42,000 clones, 84% of them seen just once; the ten biggest clones take up approximately 0.64%. The specimen was CD4+ T cells from peripheral blood mononuclear cells, collected before pregnancy. These receptors all come from a female donor with multiple sclerosis, enrolled in a pregnancy study.

The chain employs TRBV6-1 and TRBJ2-7; D is uncertain. This CDR3 comprises 14 residues. CDR1 MNHNS and CDR2 SASEGT come from the germline V gene. Trimming took 0 bases from V and 2 from J, leaving 8 bases between them. The CDR3 bases are TGTGCCAGCAGTGAAGCCGTCCGGGCCTACGAGCAGTACTTC. Encoded protein: CASSEAVRAYEQYF.

This clone ranks as medium-sized. CDR3: CASSFTDQPQHF. The CDR3 nucleotides are TGTGCCAGCAGCTTTACAGATCAGCCCCAGCATTTT. This chain connects TRBV7-9 to TRBJ1-5, with D hard to call. Per germline, CDR1 SEHNR and CDR2 FQNEAQ (reference sequence). V lost 3 bases, J lost 5 bases, and 5 bases lay in between. The CDR3 is made up of 12 amino acids.